Listed here is a single T cell receptor (beta chain). The data are from a study of identical twins. The germline V gene has CDR1 ENHRY and CDR2 SYGVKD. This CDR3 spans 14 amino acids. Trimming cost V 0 bases and J 6 bases; bases outside gene matches: 3. TCRdb processed the 5' RACE reads anew with MiXCR; each CDR3 protein has one entry. Among roughly 570,000 distinct CDR3 sequences listed, 7.5% to 10% were seen once. These same data were also listed under a study on yellow fever vaccine responses in identical twins.

The sequence derives from a woman between 18 and 29 years old in good health. Sequenced material: PBMCs. This chain connects TRBV10-3 to TRBJ1-2; 8 positions match TRBD1. DNA for the CDR3: TGTGCCATCAGTGAGTCGGGACAGGAGAATGGCTACACCTTC. It is translated as CAISESGQENGYTF.